The count of the clone carrying this T cell receptor (beta chain) is one. Its antigen is as yet unknown. Germline CDR1 and CDR2: SGHAT and FQDESV (reference sequence). The length of the CDR3 is 12 residues. The ends were cut back, 4 bases at V and 4 bases at J, with 7 bases in the middle. These data belong to a study of shared clonotypes between healthy human individuals. The study's findings and limits: Rarefaction showed sorted-subset sequencing was incomplete despite large depth. Naive subsets generally had larger estimated richness than memory subsets.

This table comes from immunoSEQ multiplex PCR, and its TCRdb copy is limited to in-frame clones, with some not included. The table records about 710,000 clones, less than 80% of them present only once. The sequence was collected from a woman aged 25 to 39 in good health. Sequencing input: memory CD4+ T cells sorted from blood. Subset meaning: CD45RA-negative fraction. This sequence joins TRBV11-1 and TRBJ1-2; tentative D call: TRBD1 (5 bases). The CDR3 coding sequence is TGTGCCAGCAGCTCCCAGGGCTATGGCTACACCTTC. Translation gives CASSSQGYGYTF. Combining the CDR3 with reference TRBV11-1 and TRBJ1-2 gives the whole variable domain EAEVAQSPRYKITEKSQAVAFWCDPISGHATLYWYRQILGQGPELLVQFQDESVVDDSQLPKDRFSAERLKGVDSTLKIQPAELGDSAMYLCASSSQGYGYTFGSGTRLTVV.